The entry below gives a single T cell receptor (beta chain) sequence along with its context. Its antigen is as yet unknown. This entry belongs to a study of identical twins. The V gene lost 4 bases and the J gene lost 4 bases, with 17 bases spanning the gap. Per germline, CDR1 SGHRS and CDR2 YFSETQ. The CDR3 contains 15 residues. cDNA molecules carried unique molecular identifiers, and template switching added a universal primer site. TCRdb used MiXCR to reprocess the 5' RACE reads, holding one entry per CDR3 protein. In the table there are 450,000 to 600,000 distinct CDR3 sequences, around 24% of which are singletons. The study, taken as a whole, reports: Within twin pairs, the out-of-frame alpha sequences they shared showed excess low generation probability.

Everyone who donated was a healthy Caucasian. The same specimen was also included in a second study, on yellow fever vaccine responses in identical twins.

The V call is TRBV5-1, the J call TRBJ1-2; tentative D call: TRBD1 (6 bases). The receptor comes from a woman aged 18-35 years in good health. Input material: CD4+ T cells sorted from blood. The chain's CDR3 is CASSVSGGAGYGYTF. CDR3 DNA sequence: TGCGCCAGCAGCGTCTCCGGGGGCGCGGGCTATGGCTACACCTTC.